Following are 7 T cell receptor beta chains from one sample sequenced in a study of T cells in Graves' hyperthyroidism and ophthalmopathy. Amplification targeted TCR beta CDR3 regions from RNA transcripts. Primed by the HTBI set, a first-round RT-PCR was run on the TCR CDR3. TCRdb independently ran MiXCR on the multiplex PCR reads; one entry per CDR3 protein. The sample consists of 500,000 or so distinct CDR3 sequences, 17% of them appearing once. Source material: blood. These receptors were collected from a woman aged 18-29 years with Graves' ophthalmopathy.

This clonotype turned up a few times. The chain joins TRBV9 to TRBJ2-1, with unresolved D. Trimming shortened V by 0 bases and J by 0 bases, and 7 bases separated the two germline ends. The CDR3 has 15 residues. Germline loops: CDR1 SGDLS, CDR2 YYNGEE. The CDR3 loop is CASSVVVNSYNEQFF. As DNA, the CDR3 is TGTGCCAGCAGCGTAGTGGTCAACTCCTACAATGAGCAGTTCTTC. The variable domain in full, with the rest retrieved from reference TRBV9 and TRBJ2-1, is DSGVTQTPKHLITATGQRVTLRCSPRSGDLSVYWYQQSLDQGLQFLIQYYNGEERAKGNILERFSAQQFPDLHSELNLSSLELGDSALYFCASSVVVNSYNEQFFGPGTRLTVL.

This clonotype came up many times. V is TRBV28 and J is TRBJ2-7, with 14 bases matching TRBD2. The CDR3 has 15 residues. After removal of 6 bases from V and 3 bases from J, the junction contained 4 bases not matched to a gene. Per the germline V gene, CDR1 is MDHEN and CDR2 is SYDVKM. The CDR3 DNA follows: TGTGCCAGCAGCCCCGGGACTAGCGGGGGCTACGAGCAGTACTTC. It yields the protein CASSPGTSGGYEQYF.

The chain uses TRBV7-9 and TRBJ1-3; the match to TRBD1 covers 9 bases. The CDR3 runs 22 residues. Trimming at V came to 6 bases and at J to 1 base, leaving 25 bases not matched to a gene. CDR1 SEHNR and CDR2 FQNEAQ come from the germline V gene (reference sequence). The CDR3 region is CASSPLRPVRGDRVKSGNTIYF. The CDR3 bases are TGTGCCAGCAGTCCACTACGGCCTGTGAGAGGGGACAGGGTAAAATCTGGAAACACCATATATTTT.

A few counts support this clonotype. The chain employs TRBV20-1 and TRBJ1-4; 7 bases align to TRBD1. This CDR3 is built from 12 residues. V trimming: 6 bases; J trimming: 5 bases; junction bases outside the gene matches: 3. Germline lookup yields CDR1 DFQATT and CDR2 SNEGSKA (reference sequence). The CDR3 loop is CSAGQLNEKLFF. CDR3 in DNA: TGCAGTGCGGGACAGCTGAATGAAAAACTGTTTTTT.

The chain is built from TRBV6-4 and TRBJ1-6; TRBD1 might be the D (6 bases). Trimming removed 2 bases from V and 9 bases from J, with 11 bases in between. The germline V gene has CDR1 MRHNA and CDR2 SNTAGT. This CDR3 contains 14 residues. The CDR3 DNA sequence: TGTGCCAGCAGTGACGGGGCAGGGGTTTCACCCCTCCACTTT. Translating gives CASSDGAGVSPLHF.

This clonotype appeared many times. The chain employs TRBV3-1 and TRBJ1-2; TRBD1 matches 7 bases. The CDR3 extends over 14 amino acids. Germline trimming cut 6 bases from V and 4 bases from J; bases unmatched to any gene: 8. CDR1 LGHDT and CDR2 YNNKEL come from the germline V gene (reference sequence). The CDR3 sequence is CASRPPGQSYGYTF. For the CDR3, the DNA is TGTGCCAGCAGGCCACCGGGACAGTCCTATGGCTACACCTTC.

At least ten counts were recorded for this clonotype. The gene calls are TRBV7-3 and TRBJ2-5, with D unresolved. The CDR3 is 17 residues long. CDR1 and CDR2 from the germline V gene are SGHTA and FQGTGA. V was clipped by 5 bases and J by 4 bases, with 23 bases between them. CDR3 bases: TGTGCCAGCAGCCTAAGTGGCCCTAAAACGTCCGGAGAGACCCAGTACTTC. It codes for CASSLSGPKTSGETQYF.